These 29 T cell receptor beta chains were sequenced from one sample in a study of blood T cell repertoires in COVID-19. Sequencing used immunoSEQ multiplex PCR; TCRdb keeps in-frame clones, though not all of them. The sample records about 170,000 clones, around 85% being singletons. Material for sequencing was peripheral blood. The source is a woman aged 55-70 years with COVID-19, enrolled during active disease.

This chain links TRBV19 with TRBJ2-4; the match to TRBD2 covers 11 bases. This CDR3 is 20 amino acids long. Trimming took 5 bases from V and 1 from J; bases not matched to a gene: 16. The germline V gene encodes CDR1 LNHDA and CDR2 SQIVND (reference sequence). The CDR3 region is CASSPFVGLAAMAAKNIQYF. CDR3 sequence (DNA): TGTGCCAGTAGTCCCTTCGTGGGACTAGCGGCTATGGCGGCCAAAAACATTCAGTACTTC. The whole variable domain, remainder taken from reference TRBV19 and TRBJ2-4, is DGGITQSPKYLFRKEGQNVTLSCEQNLNHDAMYWYRQDPGQGLRLIYYSQIVNDFQKGDIAEGYSVSREKKESFPLTVTSAQKNPTAFYLCASSPFVGLAAMAAKNIQYFGAGTRLSVL.

This chain links TRBV5-1 with TRBJ2-5; 7 bases line up with TRBD2. Unmatched junction bases numbered 12, after V lost 7 bases and J lost 6 bases. CDR3 length: 14 residues. CDR1 and CDR2 (germline): SGHRS, YFSETQ. CDR3 nucleotides: TGCGCCAGCGCCGGGGGGTCAGGCAGGCAGACCCAGTACTTC. Encoded protein: CASAGGSGRQTQYF.

V gene TRBV7-2 combines with J gene TRBJ1-3; no firm D call. This CDR3 contains 17 residues. Trimming took 1 base from V and 0 from J, leaving 13 bases between them. The germline V gene has CDR1 SGHTA and CDR2 FQGNSA. The CDR3 DNA reads TGTGCCAGCAGCTTAGGGTTTCAGGTCCACTCTGGAAACACCATATATTTT. This sequence encodes CASSLGFQVHSGNTIYF.

The chain employs TRBV29-1 and TRBJ2-3; 10 nucleotides align to TRBD1. J lost 6 bases, V lost 0 bases, and 6 bases had no gene match. The CDR3 contains 15 residues. CDR1 and CDR2 from the germline V gene are SQVTM and ANQGSEA. The CDR3 here is CSVEELGQGVDTQYF. The CDR3 region has the DNA TGCAGCGTTGAAGAGCTAGGACAGGGGGTGGATACGCAGTATTTT.

This chain joins TRBV13 and TRBJ2-2, with D unclear. Trimming took 5 bases from V and 7 from J, leaving 8 bases between them. CDR3 length: 12 residues. Germline CDR1 and CDR2: PRHDT and FYEKMQ (reference sequence). CDR3 in amino acids: CASSQVVGELFF. In DNA, the CDR3 is TGTGCCAGCAGCCAGGTCGTCGGGGAGCTGTTTTTT.

The CDR3 nucleotides read TGTGCCTGGACCCCCCGGGCGACAGGGGGCCTAATCTCTGGGGCCAACGTCCTGACTTTC. The encoded protein is CAWTPRATGGLISGANVLTF. This chain joins TRBV30 and TRBJ2-6; TRBD1 matches at 10 bases. The CDR3 contains 20 residues. Germline V gene data show CDR1 as GTSNPN and CDR2 as SVGIG (reference sequence). V lost 4 bases to trimming and J lost 0 bases; unmatched junction nucleotides: 15.

A word on this clone: This CDR3 is also generated by other DNA sequences in the sample. This sequence joins TRBV2 and TRBJ2-7; TRBD1 aligns across 8 bases. With V trimmed by 6 bases and J by 6 bases, 10 bases remained unmatched. Germline CDR1 and CDR2: SNHLY and FYNNEI. The CDR3 is 14 residues long. CDR3 in DNA: TGTGCCAGCAGCAGGCAGGGGGCGATGGGCGAGCAGTACTTC. Amino acids: CASSRQGAMGEQYF.

The chain joins TRBV5-1 to TRBJ1-5; perhaps TRBD1 as D (5 bases). Germline V gives CDR1 SGHRS, CDR2 YFSETQ. V was cut by 4 bases and J by 1 base, with 18 bases left in between. The CDR3 runs 17 residues. The CDR3 region is CASSQPRGHGSNQPQHF. The CDR3 nucleotides read TGCGCCAGCAGCCAGCCTAGGGGCCACGGAAGCAATCAGCCCCAGCATTTT.

The chain couples TRBV5-1 to TRBJ1-2; 7 bases line up with TRBD1. The trim removed 0 bases at V and 4 bases at J, leaving 6 bases unmatched. The CDR3 spans 15 residues. CDR1 is SGHRS and CDR2 is YFSETQ in the germline V gene. The DNA of the CDR3 is TGCGCCAGCAGCTTGGAGAGGGCAGGGGGCTATGGCTACACCTTC. Amino acids: CASSLERAGGYGYTF.

The chain couples TRBV6-6 to TRBJ2-5; 8 bases are shared with TRBD2. The V gene end was trimmed by 10 bases and the J gene end by 4 bases; junction bases not matched to a gene: 11. The CDR3 spans 14 residues. Per germline, CDR1 MNHNY and CDR2 SVGAGI (reference sequence). The CDR3 DNA reads as TGTGCCACCAAGGTAGCGGGGCCGCCAGAGACCCAGTACTTC. This translates into CATKVAGPPETQYF.

The chain has TRBV25-1 and TRBJ1-2; TRBD1 is a possible D gene (5 bases). This CDR3 region has 13 residues. Germline V gene lookup returns CDR1 MGHDK and CDR2 SYGVNS. Trimming removed 1 base from V and 4 bases from J, with 7 bases in between. The CDR3 DNA reads as TGTGCCAGCAGTGAATTGACAGCCTATGGCTACACCTTC. Translation: CASSELTAYGYTF.

V is TRBV5-1 and J is TRBJ2-5; D ambiguous. V lost 4 bases, J lost 1 base, and 8 bases lay in between. Germline lookup yields CDR1 SGHRS and CDR2 YFSETQ. The CDR3 sequence is 13 residues long. CDR3 protein: CASSPGSQETQYF. In DNA, the CDR3 is TGCGCCAGCAGCCCAGGATCCCAAGAGACCCAGTACTTC.

The gene calls are TRBV29-1 and TRBJ2-5; the match to TRBD1 covers 7 bases. Losses at the gene ends were 7 bases for V and 0 bases for J; bases not matched to a gene: 5. CDR3 size: 13 residues. Germline V gene lookup returns CDR1 SQVTM and CDR2 ANQGSEA. The CDR3 loop reads CSAAGGNQETQYF. CDR3 nucleotides: TGCAGCGCTGCAGGGGGAAACCAAGAGACCCAGTACTTC.

This chain connects TRBV28 to TRBJ2-3; 7 positions match TRBD2. Per germline, CDR1 MDHEN and CDR2 SYDVKM. Unmatched junction bases numbered 8, after V lost 6 bases and J lost 2 bases. This CDR3 is 15 amino acids long. CDR3 residues: CASRPGGLYTDTQYF. Here the CDR3 DNA reads TGTGCCAGCAGACCGGGAGGACTTTACACAGATACGCAGTATTTT. Together with reference TRBV28 and TRBJ2-3, the CDR3 gives the full variable domain: DVKVTQSSRYLVKRTGEKVFLECVQDMDHENMFWYRQDPGLGLRLIYFSYDVKMKEKGDIPEGYSVSREKKERFSLILESASTNQTSMYLCASRPGGLYTDTQYFGPGTRLTVL.

This clone was seen only a few times. J is TRBJ1-5 and V is TRBV19, with D perhaps matching TRBD1 (5 bases). This CDR3 is 20 amino acids long. The germline CDR1 and CDR2 sequences are LNHDA and SQIVND (reference sequence). With 5 bases removed from V and 2 bases from J, the gap between germline ends came to 28 bases. In DNA, the CDR3 is TGTGCCAGTAGTGGGGCCTGGGGCGTTCGTCGAGGAGGGGGCAATCAGCCCCAGCATTTT. Translation: CASSGAWGVRRGGGNQPQHF.

The V and J genes are TRBV5-6 and TRBJ2-3; 10 bases map to TRBD2. CDR3 length: 14 residues. Germline trimming cut 4 bases from V and 6 bases from J; bases unmatched to any gene: 5. The germline V gene encodes CDR1 SGHDT and CDR2 YYEEEE. The CDR3 DNA sequence: TGTGCCAGCAGCCTACTAGCGGGGTCTGATACGCAGTATTTT. It yields the protein CASSLLAGSDTQYF.

V is TRBV5-4 and J is TRBJ2-7, with a weak D call TRBD1 (9 bases). The length of the CDR3 is 18 residues. CDR1 is SGHNT, CDR2 YYREEE, per germline (reference sequence). V was shortened by 2 bases and J by 3 bases, with 24 bases between the two germline ends. This CDR3 reads CASSFRGGGTGFGYEQYF. In DNA form, the CDR3 reads TGTGCCAGCAGCTTCCGGGGCGGGGGGACAGGGTTCGGCTACGAGCAGTACTTC.

The genes are TRBV5-4 and TRBJ2-3, with a tentative D call TRBD1 (6 bases). The CDR3 loop spans 14 amino acids. V lost 6 bases to trimming and J lost 0 bases, with 11 bases between them. The V gene's germline CDR1 is SGHNT and CDR2 YYREEE (reference sequence). CDR3 sequence: CASKDSSSTDTQYF. The CDR3 DNA is TGTGCCAGCAAGGACAGCTCTAGCACAGATACGCAGTATTTT.

This chain's CDR3 is CASSADRVNYEQYF. Here the CDR3 DNA reads TGTGCCAGCAGCGCGGACAGGGTAAACTACGAGCAGTACTTC. This chain connects TRBV5-5 to TRBJ2-7; 8 nucleotides align to TRBD1. The CDR3 has 14 residues. V trimming: 4 bases; J trimming: 3 bases; junction bases outside the gene matches: 6. Germline CDR1 SGHKS, CDR2 YYEKEE (reference sequence).

The chain links TRBV27 to TRBJ2-5; maybe TRBD1 (6 bases). Germline CDR1 is MNHEY and CDR2 is SMNVEV (reference sequence). The CDR3 runs 17 residues. V gave up 3 bases and J gave up 5 bases, with 22 bases separating them. The CDR3 is CASSFVASFTGSETQYF. The CDR3 DNA sequence: TGTGCCAGCAGTTTTGTCGCATCCTTTACAGGGTCCGAGACCCAGTACTTC.

This clone was seen only once. The chain joins TRBV6-5 to TRBJ1-4; D possibly corresponds to TRBD1 (5 bases). This CDR3 is built from 14 residues. The V gene lost 7 bases and the J gene lost 8 bases, with 17 bases spanning the gap. Germline CDR1 and CDR2: MNHEY and SVGAGI. CDR3 DNA: TGTGCCAGCACCCCCGGACTAAACAGGGAAAAACTGTTTTTT. It translates to CASTPGLNREKLFF.

J is TRBJ2-7 and V is TRBV24-1, with D possibly matching TRBD1 (7 bases). The V gene's germline CDR1 is KGHDR and CDR2 SFDVKD. This CDR3 is built from 14 residues. Trimming pared 4 bases from V and 3 bases from J, leaving 12 bases between. CDR3 sequence (DNA): TGTGCCACCAGTGACCGGGGGACAGTCTACGAGCAGTACTTC. Translation gives CATSDRGTVYEQYF.

The chain joins TRBV7-9 to TRBJ2-5; a weak D match, TRBD1 (6 bases). CDR3 length equals 15 residues. Germline assignment: CDR1 SEHNR and CDR2 FQNEAQ (reference sequence). V dropped 4 bases and J dropped 5 bases, with 17 bases sitting between them. The CDR3 loop is CASSSLGGVGETQYF. Here the CDR3 DNA reads TGTGCCAGCAGCTCCCTAGGGGGAGTGGGTGAGACCCAGTACTTC.

The chain employs TRBV4-3 and TRBJ2-5; perhaps TRBD2 as D (5 bases). This CDR3 has 15 amino acids. The V end lost 0 bases, the J end lost 5 bases, and 13 bases lay between the germline ends. From germline, CDR1 is LGHNA and CDR2 YSLEER. This CDR3 is CASSQDEGRMETQYF. CDR3 DNA sequence: TGCGCCAGCAGCCAAGATGAGGGTCGAATGGAGACCCAGTACTTC.

The chain is built from TRBV16 and TRBJ1-5, with D hard to call. The CDR3 contains 14 residues. Germline CDR1 KGHSY, CDR2 FQNENV. Trimming took off 3 bases at V and 0 bases at J, with 6 bases between the two ends. CDR3 sequence: CASSQRNSNQPQHF. The CDR3 DNA reads as TGTGCCAGCAGCCAGCGGAATAGCAATCAGCCCCAGCATTTT.

This chain links TRBV5-1 with TRBJ2-7; unclear D gene. There are 12 residues in the CDR3. CDR1 and CDR2 (germline): SGHRS, YFSETQ. The ends were cut back, 2 bases at V and 3 bases at J, with 6 bases in the middle. CDR3 residues: CASSFRSYEQYF. The CDR3 DNA reads as TGCGCCAGCAGCTTTAGGAGCTACGAGCAGTACTTC.

The count of this clone is one. The CDR3 here is CASSPQTGWNTEAFF. As DNA, the CDR3 is TGTGCCAGCAGCCCCCAGACAGGGTGGAACACTGAAGCTTTCTTT. The chain employs TRBV11-1 and TRBJ1-1, with 7 bases identical to TRBD1. Unmatched junction bases numbered 7, after V lost 5 bases and J lost 1 base. The CDR3 is 15 residues long. Germline lookup yields CDR1 SGHAT and CDR2 FQDESV (reference sequence).

This chain connects TRBV7-9 to TRBJ1-1; 10 bases are shared with TRBD1. This CDR3 spans 15 amino acids. Germline assignment: CDR1 SEHNR and CDR2 FQNEAQ (reference sequence). V lost 0 bases to trimming and J lost 5 bases; unmatched junction nucleotides: 3. The CDR3 sequence: CASSLAGDRGTEAFF. Here the CDR3 DNA reads TGTGCCAGCAGCTTAGCGGGGGACAGGGGAACTGAAGCTTTCTTT.

The chain uses TRBV19 and TRBJ1-2; no reliable D call. The CDR3 loop spans 14 amino acids. The germline V gene encodes CDR1 LNHDA and CDR2 SQIVND (reference sequence). V gave up 2 bases and J gave up 2 bases, with 9 bases separating them. In DNA form, the CDR3 reads TGTGCCAGTAGTATATCGGCCGGGAACTATGGCTACACCTTC. Translation gives CASSISAGNYGYTF.